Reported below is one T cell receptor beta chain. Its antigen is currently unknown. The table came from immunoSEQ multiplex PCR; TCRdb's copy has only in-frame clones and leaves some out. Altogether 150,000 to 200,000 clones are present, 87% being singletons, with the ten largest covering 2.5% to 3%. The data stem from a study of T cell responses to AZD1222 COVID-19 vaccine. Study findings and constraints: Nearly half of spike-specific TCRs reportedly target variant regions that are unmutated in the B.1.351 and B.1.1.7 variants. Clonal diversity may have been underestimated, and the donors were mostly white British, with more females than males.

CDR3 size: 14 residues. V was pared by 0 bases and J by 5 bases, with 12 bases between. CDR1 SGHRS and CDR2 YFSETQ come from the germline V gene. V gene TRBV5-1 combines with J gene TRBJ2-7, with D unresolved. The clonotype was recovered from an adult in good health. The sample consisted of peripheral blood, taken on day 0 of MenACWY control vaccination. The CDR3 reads CASSLATGWDEQYF. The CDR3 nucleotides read TGCGCCAGCAGCTTGGCCACGGGCTGGGACGAGCAGTACTTC.